These T cell receptor beta chains were read from a single sample in a study of blood T cell repertoires in COVID-19. Repertoires were generated with immunoSEQ multiplex PCR, while TCRdb's copy carries only in-frame clones and drops some. The sample consists of fewer than 110,000 clones, around 90% of them appearing once. The sequencing sample was made of peripheral blood. Source of these receptors: a woman aged 25-40 years with acute or convalescent COVID-19. CDR3s include the opening cysteine and the closing phenylalanine or tryptophan. The order of the fields is D gene, V gene, J gene, CDR3 protein, CDR3 DNA. A D gene is named only where the DNA matches it firmly.

d_call: TRBD1
v_call: TRBV30
j_call: TRBJ1-2
cdr3_aa: CASGTGADYGYTF
cdr3_nt: TGTGCCTCCGGAACAGGGGCTGACTATGGCTACACCTTC

d_call: TRBD1
v_call: TRBV7-9
j_call: TRBJ1-6
cdr3_aa: CASSPTQGETVDSPLHF
cdr3_nt: TGTGCCAGCAGCCCCACCCAGGGGGAAACGGTGGATTCACCCCTCCACTTT

d_call: NA
v_call: TRBV7-9
j_call: TRBJ1-2
cdr3_aa: CASSLEQGLDGHTF
cdr3_nt: TGTGCCAGCAGCTTAGAACAGGGTCTTGATGGCCACACCTTC

d_call: NA
v_call: TRBV30
j_call: TRBJ1-5
cdr3_aa: CAWRETVNQPQHF
cdr3_nt: TGTGCCTGGAGGGAGACAGTCAATCAGCCCCAGCATTTT

d_call: TRBD1
v_call: TRBV7-9
j_call: TRBJ2-7
cdr3_aa: CASSLTRDRGYEQYF
cdr3_nt: TGTGCCAGCAGCTTAACTCGGGACAGGGGCTACGAGCAGTACTTC

d_call: NA
v_call: TRBV19
j_call: TRBJ1-4
cdr3_aa: CASSAQGIGNEKLFF
cdr3_nt: TGTGCCAGTAGTGCACAGGGTATAGGTAATGAAAAACTGTTTTTT

d_call: TRBD1
v_call: TRBV19
j_call: TRBJ1-3
cdr3_aa: CASGYRGGSGNTIYF
cdr3_nt: TGTGCCAGTGGGTACAGGGGAGGCTCTGGAAACACCATATATTTT

d_call: TRBD1
v_call: TRBV6-5
j_call: TRBJ1-1
cdr3_aa: CASSTDRGHTEAFF
cdr3_nt: TGTGCCAGCAGTACGGACAGGGGGCATACTGAAGCTTTCTTT

d_call: TRBD2
v_call: TRBV18
j_call: TRBJ2-7
cdr3_aa: CASSRTLKRPGLAGSYEQYF
cdr3_nt: TGTGCCAGCTCTCGGACTCTAAAGCGCCCTGGACTAGCGGGTTCCTACGAGCAGTACTTC

d_call: NA
v_call: TRBV15
j_call: TRBJ1-3
cdr3_aa: CATSRGGNAGNTIYF
cdr3_nt: TGTGCCACCAGCAGAGGCGGCAACGCCGGCAACACCATATATTTT

d_call: TRBD1
v_call: TRBV6-5
j_call: TRBJ1-2
cdr3_aa: CASTSDRGHGYTF
cdr3_nt: TGTGCCAGCACTTCGGACAGGGGGCATGGCTACACCTTC

d_call: NA
v_call: TRBV6-1
j_call: TRBJ2-7
cdr3_aa: CASRENGNLLFYEQYF
cdr3_nt: TGTGCCAGCAGGGAAAACGGGAACCTTCTATTCTACGAGCAGTACTTC

d_call: NA
v_call: TRBV6-5
j_call: TRBJ2-7
cdr3_aa: CARGSGPNPYEQYF
cdr3_nt: TGTGCCAGAGGTTCAGGGCCTAACCCCTACGAGCAGTACTTC

d_call: NA
v_call: TRBV12-5
j_call: TRBJ2-1
cdr3_aa: CASVPPMRAFSYNEQFF
cdr3_nt: TGTGCTAGTGTCCCACCTATGCGGGCTTTTTCCTACAATGAGCAGTTCTTC

d_call: NA
v_call: TRBV5-1
j_call: TRBJ2-3
cdr3_aa: CASSLVAGADTQYF
cdr3_nt: TGCGCCAGCAGCTTGGTAGCAGGGGCAGATACGCAGTATTTT

d_call: NA
v_call: TRBV11-2
j_call: TRBJ2-7
cdr3_aa: CASSLDSSYEQYF
cdr3_nt: TGTGCCAGCAGCTTAGACAGTTCCTACGAGCAGTACTTC